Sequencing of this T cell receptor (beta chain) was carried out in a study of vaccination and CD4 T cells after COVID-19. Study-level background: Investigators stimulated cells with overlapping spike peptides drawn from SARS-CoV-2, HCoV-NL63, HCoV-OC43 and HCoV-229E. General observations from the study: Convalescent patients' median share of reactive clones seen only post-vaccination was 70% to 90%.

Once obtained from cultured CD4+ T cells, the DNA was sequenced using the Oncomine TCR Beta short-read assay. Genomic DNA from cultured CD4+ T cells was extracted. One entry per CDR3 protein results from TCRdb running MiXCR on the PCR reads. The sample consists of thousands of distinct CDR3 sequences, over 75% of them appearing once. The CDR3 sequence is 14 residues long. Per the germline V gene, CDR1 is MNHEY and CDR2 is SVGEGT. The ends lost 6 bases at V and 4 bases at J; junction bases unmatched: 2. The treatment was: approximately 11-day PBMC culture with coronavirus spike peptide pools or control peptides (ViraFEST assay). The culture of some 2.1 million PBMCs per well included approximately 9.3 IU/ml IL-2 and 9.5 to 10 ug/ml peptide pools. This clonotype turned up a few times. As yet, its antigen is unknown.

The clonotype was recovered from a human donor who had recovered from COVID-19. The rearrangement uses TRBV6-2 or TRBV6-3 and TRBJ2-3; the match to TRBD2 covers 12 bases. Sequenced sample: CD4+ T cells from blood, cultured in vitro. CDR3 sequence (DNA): TGTGCCAGCAGGCCTAGCGGGGGGGCAGATACGCAGTATTTT. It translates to CASRPSGGADTQYF.